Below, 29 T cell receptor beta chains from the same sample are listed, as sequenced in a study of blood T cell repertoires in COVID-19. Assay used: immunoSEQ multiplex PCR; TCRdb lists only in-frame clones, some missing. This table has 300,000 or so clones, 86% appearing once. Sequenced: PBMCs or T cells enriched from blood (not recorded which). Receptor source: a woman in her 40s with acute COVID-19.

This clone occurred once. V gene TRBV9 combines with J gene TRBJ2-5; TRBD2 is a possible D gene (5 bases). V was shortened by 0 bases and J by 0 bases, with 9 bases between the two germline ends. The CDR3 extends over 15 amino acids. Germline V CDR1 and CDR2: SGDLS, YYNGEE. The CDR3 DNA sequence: TGTGCCAGCAGCGTAGGGACGGGGAACCAAGAGACCCAGTACTTC. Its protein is CASSVGTGNQETQYF. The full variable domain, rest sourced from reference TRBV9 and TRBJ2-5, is DSGVTQTPKHLITATGQRVTLRCSPRSGDLSVYWYQQSLDQGLQFLIQYYNGEERAKGNILERFSAQQFPDLHSELNLSSLELGDSALYFCASSVGTGNQETQYFGPGTRLLVL.

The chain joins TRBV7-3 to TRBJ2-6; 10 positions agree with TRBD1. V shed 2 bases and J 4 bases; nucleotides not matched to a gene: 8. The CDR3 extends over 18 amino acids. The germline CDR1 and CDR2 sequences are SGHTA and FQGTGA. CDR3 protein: CASSLGGQGTSGANVLTF. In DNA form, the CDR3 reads TGTGCCAGCAGCTTAGGGGGACAGGGGACATCCGGGGCCAACGTCCTGACTTTC. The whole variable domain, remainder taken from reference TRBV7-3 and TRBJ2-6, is GAGVSQTPSNKVTEKGKYVELRCDPISGHTALYWYRQSLGQGPEFLIYFQGTGAADDSGLPNDRFFAVRPEGSVSTLKIQRTERGDSAVYLCASSLGGQGTSGANVLTFGAGSRLTVL.

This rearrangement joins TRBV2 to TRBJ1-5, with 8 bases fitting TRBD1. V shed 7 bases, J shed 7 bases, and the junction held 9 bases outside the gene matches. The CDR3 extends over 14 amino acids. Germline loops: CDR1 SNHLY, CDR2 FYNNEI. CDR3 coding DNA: TGTGCCAGCATGGACGGACAGGGTCAGCAGCCCCAGCATTTT. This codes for CASMDGQGQQPQHF.

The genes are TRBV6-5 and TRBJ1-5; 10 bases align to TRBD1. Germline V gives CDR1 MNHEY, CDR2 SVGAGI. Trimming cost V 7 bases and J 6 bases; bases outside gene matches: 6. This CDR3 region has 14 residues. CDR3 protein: CASKDRGEGQPQHF. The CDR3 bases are TGTGCCAGCAAGGACAGGGGGGAGGGTCAGCCCCAGCATTTT.

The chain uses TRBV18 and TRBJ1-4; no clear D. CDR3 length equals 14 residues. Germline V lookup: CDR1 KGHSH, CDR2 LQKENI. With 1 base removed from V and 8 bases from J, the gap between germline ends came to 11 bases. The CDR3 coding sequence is TGTGCCAGCTCACCACAGAGGGCGGGAGAAAAACTGTTTTTT. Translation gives CASSPQRAGEKLFF.

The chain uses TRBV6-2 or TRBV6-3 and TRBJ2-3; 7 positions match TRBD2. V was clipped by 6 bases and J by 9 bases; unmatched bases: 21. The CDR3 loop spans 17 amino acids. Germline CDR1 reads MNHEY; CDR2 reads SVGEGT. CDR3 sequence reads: CASSPVGREWAQVTQYF. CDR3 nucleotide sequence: TGTGCCAGCAGCCCTGTGGGGAGGGAATGGGCACAAGTCACGCAGTATTTT.

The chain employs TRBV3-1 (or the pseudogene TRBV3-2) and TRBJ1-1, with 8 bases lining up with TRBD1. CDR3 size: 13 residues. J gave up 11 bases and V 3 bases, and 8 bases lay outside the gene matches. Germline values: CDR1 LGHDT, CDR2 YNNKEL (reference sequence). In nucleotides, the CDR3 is TGTGCCAGCAGCCAGCTTGGGACAGGAGACGCTTTCTTT. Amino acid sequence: CASSQLGTGDAFF.

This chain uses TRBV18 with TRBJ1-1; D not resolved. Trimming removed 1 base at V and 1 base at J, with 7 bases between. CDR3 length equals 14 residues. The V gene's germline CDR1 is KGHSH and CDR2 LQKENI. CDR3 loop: CASSPRARNTEAFF. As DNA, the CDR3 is TGTGCCAGCTCACCACGAGCCCGGAACACTGAAGCTTTCTTT.

The CDR3, as DNA: TGTGCCACCAGCAGAGATCCGGGCTCTGGGGCCAACGTCCTGACTTTC. Its translation: CATSRDPGSGANVLTF. This chain links TRBV15 with TRBJ2-6; the D is unclear. Trimming cost V 0 bases and J 0 bases, with 6 bases left between them. CDR1 is LNHNV and CDR2 is YYDKDF in the germline V gene (reference sequence). CDR3 length equals 16 residues.

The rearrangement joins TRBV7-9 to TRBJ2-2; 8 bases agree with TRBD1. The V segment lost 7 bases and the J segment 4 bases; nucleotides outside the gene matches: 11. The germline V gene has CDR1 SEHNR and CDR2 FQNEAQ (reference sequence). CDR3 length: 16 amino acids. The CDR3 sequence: CASNLDDRGGTGELFF. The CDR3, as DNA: TGTGCCAGCAACCTTGACGACAGGGGCGGCACCGGGGAGCTGTTTTTT.

The CDR3 is CASSPPGVSNQPQHF. In DNA, the CDR3 is TGTGCCAGCAGCCCCCCGGGGGTCAGCAATCAGCCCCAGCATTTT. The rearrangement uses TRBV7-9 and TRBJ1-5, with D maybe TRBD1 (5 bases). Germline-derived CDR1 and CDR2 are SEHNR and FQNEAQ (reference sequence). The CDR3 consists of 15 residues. V dropped 5 bases and J dropped 1 base, with 12 bases sitting between them.

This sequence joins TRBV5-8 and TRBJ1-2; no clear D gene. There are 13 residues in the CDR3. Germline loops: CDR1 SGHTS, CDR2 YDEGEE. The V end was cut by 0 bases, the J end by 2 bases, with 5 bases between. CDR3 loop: CASSLAGNYGYTF. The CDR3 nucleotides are TGTGCCAGCAGCTTGGCGGGAAACTATGGCTACACCTTC. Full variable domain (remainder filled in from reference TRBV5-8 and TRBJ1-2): EAGVTQSPTHLIKTRGQQATLRCSPISGHTSVYWYQQALGLGLQFLLWYDEGEERNRGNFPPRFSGRQFPNYSSELNVNALELEDSALYLCASSLAGNYGYTFGSGTRLTVV.

CDR3 residues: CASSLDVAGIYGYTF. The CDR3 region has the DNA TGTGCCAGCAGCTTAGATGTCGCGGGGATCTATGGCTACACCTTC. This rearrangement joins TRBV11-2 to TRBJ1-2; no clear D gene. CDR1 and CDR2 (germline): SGHAT, FQNNGV. CDR3 length: 15 amino acids. V lost 0 bases to trimming and J lost 4 bases, with 12 bases between them.

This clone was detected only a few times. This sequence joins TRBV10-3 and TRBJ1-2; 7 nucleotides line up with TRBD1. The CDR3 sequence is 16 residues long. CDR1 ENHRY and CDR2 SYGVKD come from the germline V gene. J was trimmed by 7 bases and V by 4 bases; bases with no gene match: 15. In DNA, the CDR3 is TGTGCCATCAGTGCGCCGGGACAGACATCTCAGGGTGGCTACACCTTC. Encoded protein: CAISAPGQTSQGGYTF.

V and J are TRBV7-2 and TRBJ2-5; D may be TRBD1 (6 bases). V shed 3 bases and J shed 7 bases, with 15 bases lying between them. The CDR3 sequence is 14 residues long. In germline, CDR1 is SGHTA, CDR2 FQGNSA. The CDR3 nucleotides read TGTGCCAGCAGCTTCTCGGACAGCTCGGGGACCCAGTACTTC. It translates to CASSFSDSSGTQYF.

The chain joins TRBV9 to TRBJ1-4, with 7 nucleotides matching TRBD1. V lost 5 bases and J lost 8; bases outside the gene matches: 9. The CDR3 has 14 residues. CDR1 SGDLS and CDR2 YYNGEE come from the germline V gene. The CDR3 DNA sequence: TGTGCCAGCAGTGGAACAGGGGTAGGAGAAAAACTGTTTTTT. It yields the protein CASSGTGVGEKLFF.

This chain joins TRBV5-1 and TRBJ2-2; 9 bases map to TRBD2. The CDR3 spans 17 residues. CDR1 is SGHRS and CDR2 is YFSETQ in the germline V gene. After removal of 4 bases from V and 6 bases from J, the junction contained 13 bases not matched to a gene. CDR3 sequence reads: CASSQISKLAGSGELFF. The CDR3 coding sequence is TGCGCCAGCAGCCAGATTTCTAAGCTAGCGGGATCCGGGGAGCTGTTTTTT.

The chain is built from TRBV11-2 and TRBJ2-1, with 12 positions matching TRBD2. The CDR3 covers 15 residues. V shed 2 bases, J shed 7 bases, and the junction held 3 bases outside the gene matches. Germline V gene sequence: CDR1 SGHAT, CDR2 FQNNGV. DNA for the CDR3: TGTGCCAGCAGCTTAACTAGCGGGGGGTTTAATGAGCAGTTCTTC. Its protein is CASSLTSGGFNEQFF.

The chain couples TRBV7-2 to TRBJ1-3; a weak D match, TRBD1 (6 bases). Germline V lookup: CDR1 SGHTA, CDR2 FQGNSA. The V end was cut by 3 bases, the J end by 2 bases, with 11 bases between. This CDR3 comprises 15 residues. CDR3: CASSLGGAPGNTIYF. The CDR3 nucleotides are TGTGCCAGCAGCTTGGGGGGGGCGCCTGGAAACACCATATATTTT.

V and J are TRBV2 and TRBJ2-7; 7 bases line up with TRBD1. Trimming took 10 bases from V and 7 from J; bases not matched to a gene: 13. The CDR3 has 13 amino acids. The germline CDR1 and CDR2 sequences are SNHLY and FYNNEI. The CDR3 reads CATRDRSLGEQYF. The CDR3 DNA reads TGTGCCACCCGGGACAGAAGTTTAGGTGAGCAGTACTTC.

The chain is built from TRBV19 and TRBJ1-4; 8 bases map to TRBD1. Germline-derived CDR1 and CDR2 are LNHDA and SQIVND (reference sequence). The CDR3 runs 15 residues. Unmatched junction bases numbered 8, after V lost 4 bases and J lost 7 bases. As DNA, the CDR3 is TGTGCCAGTAGTAGACCGGGACAGGCTGCTGAAAAACTGTTTTTT. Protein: CASSRPGQAAEKLFF.

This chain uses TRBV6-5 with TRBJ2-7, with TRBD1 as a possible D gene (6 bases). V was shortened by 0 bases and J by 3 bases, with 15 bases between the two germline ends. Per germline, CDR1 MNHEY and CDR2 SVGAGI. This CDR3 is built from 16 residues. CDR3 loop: CASSYSLTTGFYEQYF. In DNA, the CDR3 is TGTGCCAGCAGTTACTCTCTCACCACAGGGTTCTACGAGCAGTACTTC.

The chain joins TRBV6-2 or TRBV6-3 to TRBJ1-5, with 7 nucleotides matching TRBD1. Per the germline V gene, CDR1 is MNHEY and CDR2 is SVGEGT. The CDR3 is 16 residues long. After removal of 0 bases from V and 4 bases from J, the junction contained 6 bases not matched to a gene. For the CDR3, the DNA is TGTGCCAGCAGTTACTCGAGGGTGACAGGGAATCAGCCCCAGCATTTT. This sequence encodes CASSYSRVTGNQPQHF.

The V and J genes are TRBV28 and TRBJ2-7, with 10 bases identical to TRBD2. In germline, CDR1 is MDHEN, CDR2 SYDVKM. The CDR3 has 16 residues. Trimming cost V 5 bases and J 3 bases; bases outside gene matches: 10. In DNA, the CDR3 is TGTGCCAGCAGTGCACTAGCGGGATGGACCTTCTACGAGCAGTACTTC. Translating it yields CASSALAGWTFYEQYF.

For the CDR3, the DNA is TGTGCCAGCAGTTTCCGACAGACAGATACGCAGTATTTT. It yields the protein CASSFRQTDTQYF. The chain has TRBV12-3 or TRBV12-4 and TRBJ2-3; TRBD1 is a possible D gene (5 bases). Trimming shortened V by 3 bases and J by 3 bases, and 7 bases separated the two germline ends. This CDR3 has 13 residues.

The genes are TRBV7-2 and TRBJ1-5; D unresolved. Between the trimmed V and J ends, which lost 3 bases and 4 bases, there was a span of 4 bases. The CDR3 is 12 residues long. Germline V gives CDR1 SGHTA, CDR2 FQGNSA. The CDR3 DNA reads TGTGCCAGCAGCTTTCTTAATCAGCCCCAGCATTTT. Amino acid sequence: CASSFLNQPQHF. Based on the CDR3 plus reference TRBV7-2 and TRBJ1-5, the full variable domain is GAGVSQSPSNKVTEKGKDVELRCDPISGHTALYWYRQSLGQGLEFLIYFQGNSAPDKSGLPSDRFSAERTGGSVSTLTIQRTQQEDSAVYLCASSFLNQPQHFGDGTRLSIL.

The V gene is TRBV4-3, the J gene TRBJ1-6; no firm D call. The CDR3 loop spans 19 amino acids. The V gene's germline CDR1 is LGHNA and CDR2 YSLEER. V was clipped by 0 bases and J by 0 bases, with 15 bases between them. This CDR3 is CASSQDGGGISSYNSPLHF. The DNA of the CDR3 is TGCGCCAGCAGCCAAGATGGAGGCGGAATCAGCTCCTATAATTCACCCCTCCACTTT.

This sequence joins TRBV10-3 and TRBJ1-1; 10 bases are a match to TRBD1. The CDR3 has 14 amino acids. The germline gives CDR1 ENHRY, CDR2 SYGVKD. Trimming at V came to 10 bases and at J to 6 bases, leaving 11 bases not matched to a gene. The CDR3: CATLVPGQGSEAFF. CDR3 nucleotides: TGTGCCACTCTCGTCCCGGGACAGGGGTCTGAAGCTTTCTTT.

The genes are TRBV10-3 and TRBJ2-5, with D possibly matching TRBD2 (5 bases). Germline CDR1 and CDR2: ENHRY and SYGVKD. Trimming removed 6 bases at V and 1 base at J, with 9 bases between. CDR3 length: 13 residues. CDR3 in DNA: TGTGCCATCAGCGGGGTACCCCAAGAGACCCAGTACTTC. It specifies CAISGVPQETQYF.